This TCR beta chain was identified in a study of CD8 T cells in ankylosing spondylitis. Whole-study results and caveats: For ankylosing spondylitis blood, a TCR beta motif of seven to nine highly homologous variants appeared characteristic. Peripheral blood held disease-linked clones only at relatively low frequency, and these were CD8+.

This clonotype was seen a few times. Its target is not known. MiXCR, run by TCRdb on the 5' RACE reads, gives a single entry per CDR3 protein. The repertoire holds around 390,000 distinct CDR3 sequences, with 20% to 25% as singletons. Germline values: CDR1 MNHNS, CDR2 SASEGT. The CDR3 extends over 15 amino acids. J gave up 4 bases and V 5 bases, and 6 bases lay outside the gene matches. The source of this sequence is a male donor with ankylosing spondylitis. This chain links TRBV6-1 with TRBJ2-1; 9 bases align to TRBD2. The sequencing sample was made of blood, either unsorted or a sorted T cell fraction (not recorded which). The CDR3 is CASSKIAGDYNEQFF. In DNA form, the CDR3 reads TGTGCCAGCAGTAAAATAGCGGGAGATTACAATGAGCAGTTCTTC.